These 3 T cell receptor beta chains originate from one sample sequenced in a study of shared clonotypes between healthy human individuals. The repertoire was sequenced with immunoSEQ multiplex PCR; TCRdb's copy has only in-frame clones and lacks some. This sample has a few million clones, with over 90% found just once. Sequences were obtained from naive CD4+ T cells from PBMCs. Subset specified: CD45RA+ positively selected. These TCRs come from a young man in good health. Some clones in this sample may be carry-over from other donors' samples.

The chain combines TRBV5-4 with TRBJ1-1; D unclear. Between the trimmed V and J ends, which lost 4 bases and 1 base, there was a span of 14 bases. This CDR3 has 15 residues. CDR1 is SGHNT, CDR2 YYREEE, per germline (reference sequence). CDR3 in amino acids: CASSPVKASNTEAFF. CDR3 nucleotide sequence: TGTGCCAGCAGCCCCGTGAAGGCCTCGAACACTGAAGCTTTCTTT.

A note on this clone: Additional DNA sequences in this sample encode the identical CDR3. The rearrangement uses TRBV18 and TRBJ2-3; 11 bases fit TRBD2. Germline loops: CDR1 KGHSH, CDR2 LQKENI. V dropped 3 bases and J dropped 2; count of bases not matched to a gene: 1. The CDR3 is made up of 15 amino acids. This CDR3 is CASSPTSGITDTQYF. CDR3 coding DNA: TGTGCCAGCTCACCGACTAGCGGGATCACAGATACGCAGTATTTT.

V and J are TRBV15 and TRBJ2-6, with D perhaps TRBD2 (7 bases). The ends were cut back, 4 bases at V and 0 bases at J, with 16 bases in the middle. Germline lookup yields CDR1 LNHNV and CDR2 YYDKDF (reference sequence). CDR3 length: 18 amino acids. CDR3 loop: CATSTLGGLSSGANVLTF. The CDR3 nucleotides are TGTGCCACCAGCACCCTGGGGGGGCTGAGCTCTGGGGCCAACGTCCTGACTTTC.